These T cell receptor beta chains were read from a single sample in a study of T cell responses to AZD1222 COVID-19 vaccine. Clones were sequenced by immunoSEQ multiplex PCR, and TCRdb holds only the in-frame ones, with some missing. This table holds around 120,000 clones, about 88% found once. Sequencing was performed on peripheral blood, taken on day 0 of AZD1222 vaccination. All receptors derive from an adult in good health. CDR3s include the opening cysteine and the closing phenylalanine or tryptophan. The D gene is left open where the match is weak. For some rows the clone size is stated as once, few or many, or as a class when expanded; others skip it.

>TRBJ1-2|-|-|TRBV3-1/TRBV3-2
TGTGCCAGCAGCCAAGTGGATGGCGGGGGCTACACCTTC
CASSQVDGGGYTF
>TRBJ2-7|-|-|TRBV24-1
TGTGCCACCAGTGATTCCGGGACAGAGCAGTACTTC
CATSDSGTEQYF
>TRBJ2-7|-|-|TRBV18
TGTGCCAGCTCATTAGGGGAGGACGAGCAGTACTTC
CASSLGEDEQYF
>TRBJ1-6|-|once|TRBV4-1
TGCGCCAGCAGCCAAGTTGACGGCCTACGGTCACCCCTCCACTTT
CASSQVDGLRSPLHF
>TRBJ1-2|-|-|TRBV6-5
TGTGCCTCCGAGGTAGGGTTTCATGGCTACACCTTC
CASEVGFHGYTF
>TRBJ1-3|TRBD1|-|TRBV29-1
TGCAGCGTTGTCGGACAGGGGAATCAGTACCCTGGAAACACCATATATTTT
CSVVGQGNQYPGNTIYF
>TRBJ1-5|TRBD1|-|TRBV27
TGTGCCAGCAGGGGACAGGGGTATAGCAATCAGCCCCAGCATTTT
CASRGQGYSNQPQHF
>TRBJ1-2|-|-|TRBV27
TGTGCCAGCAGTTCGGTGAGGGAGGTGTACGGCTACACCTTC
CASSSVREVYGYTF
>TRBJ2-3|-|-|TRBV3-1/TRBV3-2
TGTGCCAGCAGTTCTCGGGCCGGTTCGTACACAGATACGCAGTATTTT
CASSSRAGSYTDTQYF
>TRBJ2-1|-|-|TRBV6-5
TGTGCCAGCAGTTACTCGATGGGGGTGTTCGAGTTCTTC
CASSYSMGVFEFF
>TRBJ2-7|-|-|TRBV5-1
TGCGCCAGCAGCTTGGCCGACGCCTACGAGCAGTACTTC
CASSLADAYEQYF
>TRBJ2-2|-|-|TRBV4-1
TGCGCCAGCAGCCAAGAGAGGCTCTGGACCGGGGAGCTGTTTTTT
CASSQERLWTGELFF
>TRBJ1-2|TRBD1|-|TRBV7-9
TGTGCCAGCAGCGCAGGACAGGGTGGCTATGGCTACACCTTC
CASSAGQGGYGYTF
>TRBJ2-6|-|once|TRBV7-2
TGTGCCAGCAGCTCACCTGGGGCCAACGTCCTGACTTTC
CASSSPGANVLTF
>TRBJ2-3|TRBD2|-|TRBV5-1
TGCGCCAGCAGCTGGCGGGGGGGGCTCACAGATACGCAGTATTTT
CASSWRGGLTDTQYF
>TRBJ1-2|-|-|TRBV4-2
TGTGCCAGCAGCCAAGACTTGGGTGGCTACACCTTC
CASSQDLGGYTF
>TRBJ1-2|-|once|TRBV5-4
TGTGCCAGCAGCTTGGATTTGCAGGCTAAAGGCTACACCTTC
CASSLDLQAKGYTF
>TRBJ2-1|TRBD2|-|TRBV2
TGTGCCAGCGCCTTCAGGGGGACTAGCCCCTACAATGAGCAGTTCTTC
CASAFRGTSPYNEQFF
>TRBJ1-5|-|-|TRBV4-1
TGCGCCAGCAGCCAAGAAGGTGGCCAGCCCCAGCATTTT
CASSQEGGQPQHF
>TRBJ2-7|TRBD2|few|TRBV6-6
TGTGCCAGCAGTCCCTTAAGGGAAGCGGGGGTCGTGTACGAGCAGTACTTC
CASSPLREAGVVYEQYF
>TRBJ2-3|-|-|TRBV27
TGTGCCAGCAGTTTATGGAGGGGAGATACGCAGTATTTT
CASSLWRGDTQYF
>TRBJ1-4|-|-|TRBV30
TGTGCCTTGACAGGAAATGAAAAACTGTTTTTT
CALTGNEKLFF
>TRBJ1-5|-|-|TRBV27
TGTGCCAGCAGTTTATCGGGCAGGGGTTCCCGTCAGCCCCAGCATTTT
CASSLSGRGSRQPQHF
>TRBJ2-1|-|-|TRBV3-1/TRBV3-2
TGTGCCAGCAGCCAAGTAGGGAGCCGGGTCGAGCAGTTCTTC
CASSQVGSRVEQFF
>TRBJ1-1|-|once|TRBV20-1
TGCAGTGCTAGTAAGAGCCAGAACACTGAAGCTTTCTTT
CSASKSQNTEAFF
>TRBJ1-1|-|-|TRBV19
TGTGCCAGTAGCAGTAGGGCACTCCCTGAAGCTTTCTTT
CASSSRALPEAFF
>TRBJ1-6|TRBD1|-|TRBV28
TGTGCCAGCAGGTCCGGTGCCTCAGGGGGTAGTTTCTCCTATAATTCACCCCTCCACTTT
CASRSGASGGSFSYNSPLHF
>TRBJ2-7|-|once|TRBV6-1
TGTGCCAGCAGTGAGACAGACTACGAGCAGTACTTC
CASSETDYEQYF
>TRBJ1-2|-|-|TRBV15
TGTGCCACCAGCAGAGGTTCGGGGAACTATGGCTACACCTTC
CATSRGSGNYGYTF
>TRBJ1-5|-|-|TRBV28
TGTGCCAGCAGTTTTAACCGCAATCAGCCCCAGCATTTT
CASSFNRNQPQHF
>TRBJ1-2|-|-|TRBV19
TGTGCCAGTAGTATCGGCAGGTTCGGAGGCTACACCTTC
CASSIGRFGGYTF
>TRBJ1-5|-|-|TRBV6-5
TGTGCCAGCAGTCGTTATAGCAATCAGCCCCAGCATTTT
CASSRYSNQPQHF
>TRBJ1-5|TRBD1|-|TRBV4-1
TGCGCCAGCAGCCCCCAGGCGGGACAGGATGTAGTTTCCCAGCATTTT
CASSPQAGQDVVSQHF